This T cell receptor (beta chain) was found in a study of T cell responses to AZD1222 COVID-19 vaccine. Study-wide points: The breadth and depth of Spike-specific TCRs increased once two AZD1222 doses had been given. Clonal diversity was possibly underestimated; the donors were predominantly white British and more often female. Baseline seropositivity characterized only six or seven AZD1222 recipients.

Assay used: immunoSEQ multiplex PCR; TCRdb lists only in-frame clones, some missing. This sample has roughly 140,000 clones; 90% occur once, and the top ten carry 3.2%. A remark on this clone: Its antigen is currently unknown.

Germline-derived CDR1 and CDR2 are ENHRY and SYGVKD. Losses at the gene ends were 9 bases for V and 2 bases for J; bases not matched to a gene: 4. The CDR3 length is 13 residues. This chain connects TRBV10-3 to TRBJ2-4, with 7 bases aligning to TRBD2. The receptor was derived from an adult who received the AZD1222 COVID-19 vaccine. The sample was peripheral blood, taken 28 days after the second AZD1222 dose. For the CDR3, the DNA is TGTGCCATTGCCGGGACTACCAAAAACATTCAGTACTTC. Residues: CAIAGTTKNIQYF.